This paragraph reports one TCR beta chain. What it recognizes is unknown. The J segment lost 6 bases and the V segment lost 2 bases, leaving 4 bases of the junction unmatched. The CDR3 runs to 15 residues. From germline, CDR1 is ENHRY and CDR2 SYGVKD. The study ran its PCR with 60 Vbeta and 13 Jbeta primers. The protocol was immunoSEQ multiplex PCR, while the TCRdb copy is restricted to in-frame clones and leaves out a portion. The top ten hold around 10% of the sample, which has roughly 110,000 clones, 60% to 85% seen once. This sample was taken from a study of cytomegalovirus exposure and HLA in healthy donors. Study conclusions and caveats: In a later analysis, TCR beta V- and J-gene trimming was associated with a missense DCLRE1C variant.

This clonotype originated in a woman aged 40 to 49 in good health and CMV-seropositive. V and J are TRBV10-3 and TRBJ1-4, with 9 bases matching TRBD1. Material: PBMCs. The CDR3, as DNA: TGTGCCATCAGTGAGAGGGGACAGGGCGATGAAAAACTGTTTTTT. Amino acids: CAISERGQGDEKLFF.